The T cell receptor beta chain described here comes from a study of OX40 agonist ivuxolimab in advanced cancers. Study-wide background: Dosing consisted of intravenous ivuxolimab at 0.01 to 10 mg/kg every 2 weeks. Anti-PD-1, anti-PD-L1 or anti-CTLA-4 therapy given earlier was allowed, and around 40% had some. Notes on the study in general: Certain nonresponding patients likewise had low normalized T-cell clonal expansion.

This CDR3 has 14 residues. The V gene's germline CDR1 is SGHTA and CDR2 FQGNSA. Trimming cost V 1 base and J 7 bases, with 11 bases left between them. Sequencing was performed with immunoSEQ multiplex PCR; in TCRdb, only in-frame clones are kept and a portion is missing. The table has 48,000 or so clones, roughly 86% seen once. Points on this clone: No antigen is known for it.

The sequence was collected from an adult with an advanced solid tumor such as melanoma, head and neck, liver or kidney cancer. The V and J genes are TRBV7-2 and TRBJ1-3; D ambiguous. The sample was CD4+ or CD8+ T cells sorted from blood, taken in a trial of the OX40 agonist ivuxolimab. The CDR3 nucleotides read TGTGCCAGCAGCTTAGGTCTTGCGGGGAACACCATATATTTT. Protein product: CASSLGLAGNTIYF.